This T cell receptor (beta chain) was recorded in a study of CXCR3-negative and CXCR3-positive naive CD8 T cells. Germline V gene sequence: CDR1 MNHNY, CDR2 SVGAGI (reference sequence). The CDR3 extends over 18 amino acids. In preparing the TRB cDNA libraries, 5' RACE with UMI labels was used. TCRdb reprocessed the 5' RACE reads and stores each CDR3 protein as one record, lacking DNA. The sample features about 130,000 distinct CDR3 sequences, with about 0.3% in its top ten. A CD45RO-CCR7+CD27+CD95- profile was what naive CD8+ T cells displayed. This sequence originates from a human donor in good health. Some clones in this sample may be carry-over from other donors' samples. The V gene is TRBV6-6, the J gene TRBJ2-4; TCRdb picks TRBD1, but there is no DNA to check that call. Sequencing used naive CXCR3- CD8+ T cells from blood. The subset here: CD45RO-CCR7+CD27+CD95- naive CD8+ T cells lacking CXCR3 (TNR3-). CDR3 sequence reads: CASSSLDLGGAAKNIQYF.